This T cell receptor (beta chain) was sequenced during a study of shared clonotypes between healthy human individuals. General observations from the study: Among donors, clonotype sharing was expected to be affected by sequencing depth.

Assay: immunoSEQ multiplex PCR; the TCRdb copy retains only in-frame clones and omits some. The profile shows under 1 million clones, about 96% of them singletons. Concerning this clone itself: The target antigen is unknown.

From germline, CDR1 is SGHDN and CDR2 FVKESK. The CDR3 loop spans 16 amino acids. Trimming stripped 1 base from V and 7 bases from J, with 19 bases between. Naivety among CD8 cells was defined by CD45RO negativity and positive CCR7 selection, thereby excluding terminally differentiated effector memory CD45RA+ cells. Participating donors were healthy, HIV-negative adults free of recent acute infections or vaccinations. The clonotype comes from a man in his thirties or forties in good health. The specimen was naive CD8+ T cells sorted from blood. V gene TRBV14 combines with J gene TRBJ2-5, with D hard to call. DNA of the CDR3: TGTGCCAGCAGCCAAGTCGGTGCTGGCCTCCTGGGGACCCAGTACTTC. This codes for CASSQVGAGLLGTQYF.